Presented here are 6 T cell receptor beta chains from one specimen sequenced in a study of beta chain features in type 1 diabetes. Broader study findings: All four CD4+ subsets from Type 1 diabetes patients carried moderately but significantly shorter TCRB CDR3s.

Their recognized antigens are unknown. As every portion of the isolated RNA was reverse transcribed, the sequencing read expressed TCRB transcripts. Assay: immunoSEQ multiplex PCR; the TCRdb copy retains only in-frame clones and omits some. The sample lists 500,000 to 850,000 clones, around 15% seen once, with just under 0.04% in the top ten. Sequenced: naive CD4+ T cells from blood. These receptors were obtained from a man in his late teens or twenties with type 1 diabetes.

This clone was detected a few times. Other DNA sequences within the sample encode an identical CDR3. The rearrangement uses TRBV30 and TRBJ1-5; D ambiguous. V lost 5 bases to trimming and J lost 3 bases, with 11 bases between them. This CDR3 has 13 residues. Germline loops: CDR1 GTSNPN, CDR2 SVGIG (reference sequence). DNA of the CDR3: TGTGCCTGGTCCCCCCGGGACAATCAGCCCCAGCATTTT. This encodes CAWSPRDNQPQHF. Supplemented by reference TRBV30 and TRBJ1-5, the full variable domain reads SQTIHQWPATLVQPVGSPLSLECTVEGTSNPNLYWYRQAAGRGLQLLFYSVGIGQISSEVPQNLSASRPQDRQFILSSKKLLLSDSGFYLCAWSPRDNQPQHFGDGTRLSIL.

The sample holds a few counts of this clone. CDR3 sequence reads: CASSLRDSYYEQYF. The DNA for the CDR3 is TGTGCCAGCAGCCTCCGGGACAGCTACTACGAGCAGTACTTC. The V and J genes are TRBV7-2 and TRBJ2-7; TRBD1 aligns across 7 bases. The length of the CDR3 is 14 residues. The junction had 7 bases not matched to a gene; V was cut back by 5 bases and J by 3 bases. Per germline, CDR1 SGHTA and CDR2 FQGNSA.

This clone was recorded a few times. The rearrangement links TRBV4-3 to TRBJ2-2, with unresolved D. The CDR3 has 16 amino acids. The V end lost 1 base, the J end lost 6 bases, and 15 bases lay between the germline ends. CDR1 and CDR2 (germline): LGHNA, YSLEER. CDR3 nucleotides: TGCGCCAGCAGCCAAGCCTCTTCGAGCCAGGCCGGGGAGCTGTTTTTT. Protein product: CASSQASSSQAGELFF.

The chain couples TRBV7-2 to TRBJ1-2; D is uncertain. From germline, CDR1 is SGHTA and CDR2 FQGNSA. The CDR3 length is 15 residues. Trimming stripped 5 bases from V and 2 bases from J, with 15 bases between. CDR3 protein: CASSPVVFGNYGYTF. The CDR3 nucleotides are TGTGCCAGCAGCCCCGTTGTGTTCGGCAACTATGGCTACACCTTC. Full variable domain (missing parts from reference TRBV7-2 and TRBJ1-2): GAGVSQSPSNKVTEKGKDVELRCDPISGHTALYWYRQSLGQGLEFLIYFQGNSAPDKSGLPSDRFSAERTGGSVSTLTIQRTQQEDSAVYLCASSPVVFGNYGYTFGSGTRLTVV.

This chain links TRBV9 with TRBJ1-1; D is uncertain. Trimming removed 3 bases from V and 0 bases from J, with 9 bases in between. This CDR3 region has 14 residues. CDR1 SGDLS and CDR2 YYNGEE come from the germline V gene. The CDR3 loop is CASSATTMNTEAFF. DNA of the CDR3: TGTGCCAGCAGCGCCACAACGATGAACACTGAAGCTTTCTTT.

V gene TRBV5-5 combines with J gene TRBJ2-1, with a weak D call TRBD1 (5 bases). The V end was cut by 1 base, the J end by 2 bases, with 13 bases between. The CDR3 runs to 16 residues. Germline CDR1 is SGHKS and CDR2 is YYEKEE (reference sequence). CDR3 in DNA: TGTGCCAGCAGCTTGAGTGGGGCAGCAACCTACAATGAGCAGTTCTTC. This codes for CASSLSGAATYNEQFF.